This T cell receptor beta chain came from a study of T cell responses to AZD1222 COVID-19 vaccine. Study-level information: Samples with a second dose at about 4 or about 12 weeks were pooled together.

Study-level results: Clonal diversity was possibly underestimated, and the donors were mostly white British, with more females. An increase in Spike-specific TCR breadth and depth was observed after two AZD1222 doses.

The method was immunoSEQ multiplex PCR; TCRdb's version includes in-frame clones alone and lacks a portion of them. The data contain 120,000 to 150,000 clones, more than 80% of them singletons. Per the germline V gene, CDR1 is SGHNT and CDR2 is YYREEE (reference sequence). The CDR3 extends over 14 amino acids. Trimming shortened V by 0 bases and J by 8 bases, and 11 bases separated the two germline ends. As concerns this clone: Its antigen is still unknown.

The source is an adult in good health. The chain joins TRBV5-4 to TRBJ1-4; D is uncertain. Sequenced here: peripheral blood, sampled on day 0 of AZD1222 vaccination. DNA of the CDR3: TGTGCCAGCAGCTTGGGGGCAGATGGGGAAAAACTGTTTTTT. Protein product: CASSLGADGEKLFF.